These 29 T cell receptor beta chains came from one sample sequenced in a study of blood T cell repertoires in COVID-19. Data came from immunoSEQ multiplex PCR; TCRdb stores just in-frame clones and leaves some out. This sample carries fewer than 250,000 clones, roughly 82% of them seen once, and the ten largest clones take approximately 4.5%. Source material: peripheral blood. The receptors derive from a woman in her 70s with acute or convalescent COVID-19.

This clone has a single count. V is TRBV7-2 and J is TRBJ2-7; maybe TRBD2 (5 bases). CDR3 size: 13 residues. V lost 1 base to trimming and J lost 6 bases, with 10 bases between them. Germline-derived CDR1 and CDR2 are SGHTA and FQGNSA. The CDR3 nucleotides are TGTGCCAGCAGCTTAGTCAGGACTGCCGAGCAGTACTTC. Translated, it gives CASSLVRTAEQYF.

Only one count was recorded for this clone. The chain recombines TRBV19 with TRBJ1-5, with TRBD1 identical over 7 bases. Germline-derived CDR1 and CDR2 are LNHDA and SQIVND (reference sequence). The CDR3 has 19 amino acids. Trimming took 3 bases from V and 3 from J; bases not matched to a gene: 17. The CDR3 sequence is CASSITGSGAGGHNQPQHF. CDR3 coding DNA: TGTGCCAGTAGTATTACGGGCTCAGGGGCAGGGGGACACAATCAGCCCCAGCATTTT.

This clone was counted a few times. The chain employs TRBV5-4 and TRBJ1-2; TRBD1 matches at 9 bases. Looked up from germline, CDR1 is SGHNT and CDR2 is YYREEE (reference sequence). Trimming at V came to 0 bases and at J to 4 bases, leaving 10 bases not matched to a gene. The CDR3 loop spans 17 amino acids. This CDR3 is CASSLVQGAPLGYGYTF. In DNA form, the CDR3 reads TGTGCCAGCAGCTTGGTACAGGGGGCCCCTCTAGGCTATGGCTACACCTTC.

This clone showed up just a few times. The chain combines TRBV7-2 with TRBJ1-3; D is ambiguous. The CDR3 loop spans 16 amino acids. Trimming pared 7 bases from V and 2 bases from J, leaving 18 bases between. CDR1 SGHTA and CDR2 FQGNSA come from the germline V gene. The CDR3 bases are TGTGCCAGCAAAATAGGCGGAGGGAGGACTGGAAACACCATATATTTT. Protein sequence: CASKIGGGRTGNTIYF.

The chain uses TRBV15 and TRBJ1-4; no clear D. Germline V gene lookup returns CDR1 LNHNV and CDR2 YYDKDF (reference sequence). The V gene lost 5 bases and the J gene lost 4 bases, with 11 bases spanning the gap. CDR3 length: 14 amino acids. The CDR3 DNA is TGTGCCACCAGCCGTGCGGGATTTAATGAAAAACTGTTTTTT. As protein: CATSRAGFNEKLFF.

The chain couples TRBV9 to TRBJ2-1, with D tentatively TRBD2 (5 bases). The CDR3 contains 13 residues. The V end was cut by 2 bases, the J end by 7 bases, with 10 bases between. Germline V gene sequence: CDR1 SGDLS, CDR2 YYNGEE. The CDR3 sequence: CASSVTWRNEQFF. The CDR3 DNA is TGTGCCAGCAGCGTCACTTGGAGGAATGAGCAGTTCTTC.

J is TRBJ2-1 and V is TRBV3-1 (or the pseudogene TRBV3-2); D may be TRBD2 (7 bases). Trimming shortened V by 2 bases and J by 9 bases, and 17 bases separated the two germline ends. The CDR3 has 15 residues. The germline CDR1 and CDR2 sequences are LGHDT and YNNKEL (reference sequence). The chain's CDR3 is CASSQTRGGLVEQFF. The CDR3 coding sequence is TGTGCCAGCAGCCAAACTAGGGGGGGCCTGGTTGAGCAGTTCTTC.

The chain combines TRBV6-5 with TRBJ1-1; possibly TRBD1 for D (6 bases). The CDR3 runs 12 residues. Looked up from germline, CDR1 is MNHEY and CDR2 is SVGAGI. Trimming took off 11 bases at V and 12 bases at J, with 22 bases between the two ends. CDR3 residues: CASTLKQGGTFF. The CDR3 bases are TGTGCCTCTACCTTAAAACAGGGCGGAACTTTCTTT.

The chain recombines TRBV4-2 with TRBJ2-1, with D maybe TRBD1 (6 bases). CDR3 length equals 15 residues. Trimming cost V 5 bases and J 0 bases, with 11 bases left between them. From germline, CDR1 is LGHNA and CDR2 YNFKEQ. The chain's CDR3 is CASSATGNSYNEQFF. The CDR3 DNA reads TGTGCCAGCAGCGCTACAGGGAACTCCTACAATGAGCAGTTCTTC.

The chain joins TRBV2 to TRBJ1-6; D is possibly TRBD1 (5 bases). Germline lookup yields CDR1 SNHLY and CDR2 FYNNEI. The CDR3 loop spans 13 amino acids. The germline V and J ends were trimmed by 7 bases and 9 bases, with 13 bases remaining between them. This CDR3 reads CASTNTGGSPLHF. CDR3 bases: TGTGCCAGCACCAATACCGGGGGTTCACCCCTCCACTTT.

This clone appeared many times. The chain carries TRBV20-1 and TRBJ2-1; TRBD1 is a possible D gene (6 bases). The V gene lost 6 bases and the J gene lost 9 bases, with 12 bases spanning the gap. Germline V CDR1 and CDR2: DFQATT, SNEGSKA (reference sequence). CDR3 length equals 11 residues. The CDR3 protein is CSANRDSEQFF. The CDR3, as DNA: TGCAGTGCAAACAGGGATAGTGAGCAGTTCTTC.

In nucleotides, the CDR3 is TGTGCCAGCAGTCGGACAGGGGTCCGGAGTCAGCCCCAGCATTTT. Protein sequence: CASSRTGVRSQPQHF. The chain couples TRBV6-5 to TRBJ1-5; 9 positions match TRBD1. The CDR3 sequence is 15 residues long. Trimming took 5 bases from V and 6 from J; bases not matched to a gene: 8. The V gene's germline CDR1 is MNHEY and CDR2 SVGAGI.

The chain joins TRBV27 to TRBJ1-5; D is uncertain. Germline loops: CDR1 MNHEY, CDR2 SMNVEV (reference sequence). The CDR3 covers 13 residues. Trimming took 5 bases from V and 9 from J, leaving 14 bases between them. The CDR3 loop is CASSARQFGPQHF. The CDR3 nucleotides are TGTGCCAGCAGTGCCCGACAATTCGGGCCCCAGCATTTT.

This clone appeared a few times. CDR3 loop: CASTDRGFGNTIYF. The CDR3 DNA follows: TGTGCCAGCACGGACAGGGGCTTTGGAAACACCATATATTTT. The V and J genes are TRBV2 and TRBJ1-3; 9 bases map to TRBD1. Germline trimming cut 7 bases from V and 3 bases from J; bases unmatched to any gene: 4. This CDR3 contains 14 residues. Germline CDR1 SNHLY, CDR2 FYNNEI.

This clone came up a few times. V gene TRBV5-1 combines with J gene TRBJ2-7, with 10 nucleotides matching TRBD2. Germline V gene lookup returns CDR1 SGHRS and CDR2 YFSETQ. The CDR3 spans 13 residues. The V segment lost 2 bases and the J segment 7 bases; nucleotides outside the gene matches: 3. The CDR3 nucleotides read TGCGCCAGCAGCTTCGTAGCGGGGGGTGAGCAGTACTTC. It specifies CASSFVAGGEQYF.

The V gene is TRBV18, the J gene TRBJ1-1, with no clear D. CDR1 is KGHSH and CDR2 is LQKENI in the germline V gene. CDR3 length: 14 amino acids. The V gene lost 3 bases and the J gene lost 0 bases, with 8 bases spanning the gap. The CDR3 DNA follows: TGTGCCAGCTCACCTACAGAGATGAACACTGAAGCTTTCTTT. Translating gives CASSPTEMNTEAFF.

The V gene is TRBV6-2 or TRBV6-3, the J gene TRBJ2-3; weak D call: TRBD2 (5 bases). Trimming shortened V by 5 bases and J by 2 bases, and 11 bases separated the two germline ends. Germline CDR1 MNHEY, CDR2 SVGEGT. The CDR3 totals 14 residues. In DNA, the CDR3 is TGTGCCAGCAGTCCAAGCGGCCCCACAGATACGCAGTATTTT. It is translated as CASSPSGPTDTQYF.

The genes are TRBV5-4 and TRBJ1-2, with D maybe TRBD1 (6 bases). V was clipped by 0 bases and J by 2 bases, with 11 bases between them. Per germline, CDR1 SGHNT and CDR2 YYREEE (reference sequence). CDR3 length equals 15 residues. CDR3 in amino acids: CASSLAGQQNYGYTF. The CDR3 DNA is TGTGCCAGCAGCTTGGCCGGACAGCAGAACTATGGCTACACCTTC.

The chain has TRBV30 and TRBJ1-1, with TRBD1 identical over 8 bases. The CDR3 extends over 16 amino acids. The V gene's germline CDR1 is GTSNPN and CDR2 SVGIG (reference sequence). J lost 0 bases, V lost 0 bases, and 6 bases had no gene match. Written as DNA, the CDR3 is TGTGCCTGGAGTGTCCGGGGACAGGTCATGAACACTGAAGCTTTCTTT. Its protein is CAWSVRGQVMNTEAFF.

Only a few counts were recorded for this clone. The CDR3 DNA reads TGCGCCAGCAGCCTCGGTCGGGGGAGCAGCACAGATACGCAGTATTTT. Translation gives CASSLGRGSSTDTQYF. The chain employs TRBV5-1 and TRBJ2-3, with D tentatively TRBD2 (6 bases). Germline CDR1 is SGHRS and CDR2 is YFSETQ. Deletions cut 4 bases from V and 0 bases from J, with 15 bases between. The length of the CDR3 is 16 residues.

The gene calls are TRBV5-6 and TRBJ2-7; the D gene is possibly TRBD1 (7 bases). The V end lost 2 bases, the J end lost 0 bases, and 9 bases lay between the germline ends. CDR1 SGHDT and CDR2 YYEEEE come from the germline V gene. CDR3 length: 14 amino acids. CDR3 protein: CASSFRGASYEQYF. CDR3 bases: TGTGCCAGCAGCTTCAGGGGGGCCTCCTACGAGCAGTACTTC.

The J gene is TRBJ1-5, the V gene TRBV5-5; D possibly corresponds to TRBD1 (5 bases). CDR1 and CDR2 (germline): SGHKS, YYEKEE (reference sequence). V dropped 2 bases and J dropped 7 bases, with 13 bases sitting between them. This CDR3 contains 14 residues. The CDR3 loop reads CASSLEAGWQPQHF. The CDR3, as DNA: TGTGCCAGCAGCTTAGAGGCAGGGTGGCAGCCCCAGCATTTT.

Only one count was recorded for this clone. V is TRBV2 and J is TRBJ1-1; the match to TRBD1 covers 8 bases. The CDR3 consists of 14 residues. Per the germline V gene, CDR1 is SNHLY and CDR2 is FYNNEI. V lost 5 bases, J lost 7 bases, and 9 bases stayed unmatched. In DNA form, the CDR3 reads TGTGCCAGCAGTAAACAGGGGGACTTTGATGAAGCTTTCTTT. Protein: CASSKQGDFDEAFF.

The V gene is TRBV5-1, the J gene TRBJ2-2; D unclear. Deletions cut 3 bases from V and 6 bases from J, with 6 bases between. CDR1 is SGHRS and CDR2 is YFSETQ in the germline V gene. This CDR3 has 12 residues. The CDR3 bases are TGCGCCAGCAGCTCGGGTGCCGGGGAGCTGTTTTTT. It specifies CASSSGAGELFF.

The chain links TRBV10-3 to TRBJ2-1; weak D call: TRBD1 (6 bases). Looked up from germline, CDR1 is ENHRY and CDR2 is SYGVKD. The V and J ends lost 4 bases and 1 base respectively, with 8 bases between them. This CDR3 region has 14 residues. The CDR3 sequence is CAISGQGSYNEQFF. CDR3 DNA sequence: TGTGCCATCAGTGGCCAGGGGTCCTACAATGAGCAGTTCTTC.

The chain combines TRBV15 with TRBJ2-2; possible D gene TRBD1, 5 bases. Germline-derived CDR1 and CDR2 are LNHNV and YYDKDF (reference sequence). Trimming pared 1 base from V and 5 bases from J, leaving 20 bases between. The length of the CDR3 is 18 residues. The CDR3: CATSRAAGIGRTTGELFF. In DNA form, the CDR3 reads TGTGCCACCAGCAGAGCGGCAGGGATCGGACGCACGACCGGGGAGCTGTTTTTT. Full variable domain (outside the CDR3, taken from reference TRBV15 and TRBJ2-2): DAMVIQNPRYQVTQFGKPVTLSCSQTLNHNVMYWYQQKSSQAPKLLFHYYDKDFNNEADTPDNFQSRRPNTSFCFLDIRSPGLGDTAMYLCATSRAAGIGRTTGELFFGEGSRLTVL.

The J gene is TRBJ2-3, the V gene TRBV7-2; TRBD2 matches 11 bases. CDR1 and CDR2 (germline): SGHTA, FQGNSA. This CDR3 comprises 17 residues. V was pared by 1 base and J by 5 bases, with 8 bases of the junction left unmatched. CDR3 region: CASSLVPASGGQDTQYF. The CDR3 DNA sequence: TGTGCCAGCAGCTTAGTGCCGGCTAGCGGGGGGCAAGATACGCAGTATTTT.

The chain joins TRBV7-9 to TRBJ1-1; D is unresolved. This CDR3 is 13 amino acids long. Germline CDR1 SEHNR, CDR2 FQNEAQ (reference sequence). The ends were cut back, 5 bases at V and 1 base at J, with 8 bases in the middle. The CDR3 here is CASSIYRNTEAFF. CDR3 sequence (DNA): TGTGCCAGCAGCATCTACAGGAACACTGAAGCTTTCTTT.

This chain joins TRBV6-1 and TRBJ2-7, with 7 bases lining up with TRBD1. V trimming: 3 bases; J trimming: 3 bases; junction bases outside the gene matches: 5. There are 14 residues in the CDR3. Germline CDR1 is MNHNS and CDR2 is SASEGT. CDR3 bases: TGTGCCAGCAGTGACATGGGACAGAACTACGAGCAGTACTTC. It translates to CASSDMGQNYEQYF.